Presented here are 21 T cell receptor beta chains from one specimen sequenced in a study of CD8 T cells in ankylosing spondylitis. TCRdb used MiXCR to reprocess the 5' RACE reads, holding one entry per CDR3 protein. The profile shows under 300,000 distinct CDR3 sequences, approximately 11% of them singletons. Sample: blood, either unsorted or a sorted T cell fraction (not recorded which). These receptors originate from a male donor with ankylosing spondylitis or in good health (not recorded which).

Ten or more counts support this clonotype. V gene TRBV5-1 combines with J gene TRBJ2-2; 8 nucleotides align to TRBD2. V gave up 1 base and J gave up 3 bases; unmatched junction bases: 11. Looked up from germline, CDR1 is SGHRS and CDR2 is YFSETQ. The CDR3 covers 18 residues. For the CDR3, the DNA is TGCGCCAGCAGCTTGCTCGGGTCGCGGGGGGTCGACACCGGGGAGCTGTTTTTT. This gives the protein CASSLLGSRGVDTGELFF. The whole variable domain, remainder taken from reference TRBV5-1 and TRBJ2-2, is KAGVTQTPRYLIKTRGQQVTLSCSPISGHRSVSWYQQTPGQGLQFLFEYFSETQRNKGNFPGRFSGRQFSNSRSEMNVSTLELGDSALYLCASSLLGSRGVDTGELFFGEGSRLTVL.

This clonotype has more than one count but fewer than ten. V usage is TRBV23-1 and J usage is TRBJ2-7; no clear D. TRBV23-1 is recorded as an ORF, its role being uncertain. The CDR3 has 15 residues. Trimming pared 7 bases from V and 3 bases from J, leaving 19 bases between. The DNA of the CDR3 is TGCGCCAGCATTTCTGGGCCAATAACAAGCTACGAGCAGTACTTC. Translating gives CASISGPITSYEQYF.

This clonotype was counted at least ten times. This chain links TRBV9 with TRBJ2-1, with a possible D match to TRBD1 (7 bases). The V and J ends lost 0 bases and 0 bases respectively, with 10 bases between them. This CDR3 is 16 amino acids long. Germline V gene sequence: CDR1 SGDLS, CDR2 YYNGEE. CDR3 sequence reads: CASSVGRGLSYNEQFF. The CDR3, as DNA: TGTGCCAGCAGCGTAGGGAGGGGGCTCTCCTACAATGAGCAGTTCTTC.

The sample holds many counts of this clonotype. The V gene is TRBV5-1, the J gene TRBJ2-1, with D uncertain. The V end lost 4 bases, the J end lost 3 bases, and 8 bases lay between the germline ends. The CDR3 is 13 amino acids. Germline values: CDR1 SGHRS, CDR2 YFSETQ. This CDR3 is CASSTSYYNEQFF. The CDR3 DNA follows: TGCGCCAGCAGCACCTCGTACTACAATGAGCAGTTCTTC.

In this sample, this clonotype turned up a few times. The V call is TRBV28, the J call TRBJ2-1, with D perhaps matching TRBD2 (6 bases). CDR3 size: 16 residues. V was trimmed by 6 bases and J by 0 bases, leaving 15 bases between them. Looked up from germline, CDR1 is MDHEN and CDR2 is SYDVKM. This chain's CDR3 is CASSQTAGSSYNEQFF. As DNA, the CDR3 is TGTGCCAGCAGCCAGACCGCCGGGAGCTCCTACAATGAGCAGTTCTTC.

This clonotype has a count of ten or more. The V gene is TRBV6-5, the J gene TRBJ2-2, with D tentatively TRBD1 or TRBD2 (5 bases each). The CDR3 runs 14 residues. CDR1 MNHEY and CDR2 SVGAGI come from the germline V gene. V was pared by 1 base and J by 4 bases, with 7 bases between. CDR3 region: CASSYCGGTGELFF. The CDR3 DNA sequence: TGTGCCAGCAGTTACTGTGGGGGCACCGGGGAGCTGTTTTTT.

Comments on this clonotype: One base away lies a much larger clone, so this may be a sequencing read error. The genes are TRBV10-3 and TRBJ2-7; tentative D call: TRBD1 (6 bases). CDR3 size: 14 residues. The germline CDR1 and CDR2 sequences are ENHRY and SYGVKD. CDR3 bases: TGTACCATCAGTGTGGGCTTACAGGGCTACGAGCAGTACTTC. It translates to CTISVGLQGYEQYF.

This clonotype was detected only a few times. The chain joins TRBV20-1 to TRBJ2-4, with TRBD2 identical over 7 bases. Germline V gene sequence: CDR1 DFQATT, CDR2 SNEGSKA (reference sequence). V shed 0 bases, J shed 2 bases, and the junction held 1 base outside the gene matches. CDR3 length: 14 residues. CDR3 sequence reads: CSARDGTTKNIQYF. CDR3 DNA: TGCAGTGCTAGAGATGGGACTACCAAAAACATTCAGTACTTC.

This clonotype showed up just a few times. V is TRBV5-1 and J is TRBJ1-1, with D unclear. Trimming removed 3 bases from V and 7 bases from J, with 16 bases in between. The CDR3 runs to 14 residues. The germline CDR1 and CDR2 sequences are SGHRS and YFSETQ. CDR3 in amino acids: CASSYDWGVLEAFF. The CDR3 nucleotides are TGCGCCAGCAGCTACGACTGGGGTGTGCTTGAAGCTTTCTTT.

The genes are TRBV7-7 and TRBJ2-5; D gene ambiguous. This CDR3 has 14 residues. CDR1 and CDR2 from the germline V gene are SSHAT and FNYEAQ (reference sequence). V was trimmed by 5 bases and J by 1 base, leaving 11 bases between them. The CDR3 reads CASSPTRAQETQYF. CDR3 DNA: TGTGCCAGCAGCCCCACCCGGGCCCAAGAGACCCAGTACTTC.

There are many counts of this clonotype. This chain uses TRBV20-1 with TRBJ2-7; 14 positions agree with TRBD2. The CDR3 length is 15 residues. V dropped 3 bases and J dropped 6; count of bases not matched to a gene: 7. Germline CDR1 DFQATT, CDR2 SNEGSKA (reference sequence). The CDR3 coding sequence is TGCAGTGCTAGTCCGGTCGGACTAGCGGGAGGCGAGCAGTACTTC. It specifies CSASPVGLAGGEQYF.

This clonotype was recorded many times. This rearrangement joins TRBV12-3 or TRBV12-4 to TRBJ2-5; maybe TRBD2 (6 bases). The CDR3 sequence is 13 residues long. V was trimmed by 6 bases and J by 5 bases, leaving 13 bases between them. As DNA, the CDR3 is TGTGCCAGCAGGGGAGGAGGGCGGGAGACCCAGTACTTC. Translation: CASRGGGRETQYF.

This clonotype came up a few times. This chain joins TRBV20-1 and TRBJ1-4; a possible D gene is TRBD1 (5 bases). CDR1 and CDR2 (germline): DFQATT, SNEGSKA (reference sequence). V lost 6 bases, J lost 7 bases, and 12 bases lay in between. This CDR3 contains 12 residues. The CDR3 sequence: CSASGTLEKLFF. In DNA, the CDR3 is TGCAGTGCAAGCGGGACCCTTGAAAAACTGTTTTTT.

At least ten counts were recorded for this clonotype. This chain joins TRBV29-1 and TRBJ2-7; tentatively, D is TRBD1 (5 bases). V lost 5 bases, J lost 2 bases, and 13 bases lay in between. CDR3 size: 13 residues. Germline loops: CDR1 SQVTM, CDR2 ANQGSEA. The CDR3 DNA follows: TGCAGCGTTAGGAGCAGGGAAACCTACGAGCAGTACTTC. It codes for CSVRSRETYEQYF.

This clonotype was detected ten times or more. The chain uses TRBV5-1 and TRBJ2-3; 7 nucleotides agree with TRBD1. The CDR3 loop spans 17 amino acids. J lost 1 base, V lost 6 bases, and 14 bases had no gene match. The germline V gene has CDR1 SGHRS and CDR2 YFSETQ. In nucleotides, the CDR3 is TGCGCCAGCACCCCGAATGAGGGGGCTTGGGGCACAGATACGCAGTATTTT. This codes for CASTPNEGAWGTDTQYF.

At least ten counts were recorded for this clonotype. The J gene is TRBJ2-2, the V gene TRBV10-2; TRBD2 matches at 8 bases. Losses at the gene ends were 6 bases for V and 3 bases for J; bases not matched to a gene: 3. CDR1 is WSHSY and CDR2 is SAAADI in the germline V gene. CDR3 size: 14 residues. Here the CDR3 reads CASRVGGDTGELFF. The CDR3 nucleotides are TGCGCCAGCAGGGTCGGGGGGGACACCGGGGAGCTGTTTTTT.

This clonotype appeared many times. The genes are TRBV15 and TRBJ2-2; no clear D. From germline, CDR1 is LNHNV and CDR2 YYDKDF (reference sequence). Trimming took off 0 bases at V and 6 bases at J, with 5 bases between the two ends. The CDR3 length is 13 residues. CDR3 bases: TGTGCCACCAGCAGAGATGGCTCCGGGGAGCTGTTTTTT. It translates to CATSRDGSGELFF.

The sample holds many counts of this clonotype. The chain recombines TRBV2 with TRBJ2-5; a possible D gene is TRBD1 (6 bases). The germline V gene has CDR1 SNHLY and CDR2 FYNNEI. CDR3 size: 13 residues. With 5 bases removed from V and 5 bases from J, the gap between germline ends came to 12 bases. The CDR3 DNA sequence: TGTGCCAGCAGTAGGGGGATATGGGAGACCCAGTACTTC. Translating gives CASSRGIWETQYF.

This clonotype turned up a few times. The chain carries TRBV2 and TRBJ2-2, with D tentatively TRBD2 (5 bases). This CDR3 is 14 amino acids long. With 6 bases removed from V and 9 bases from J, the gap between germline ends came to 17 bases. Germline assignment: CDR1 SNHLY and CDR2 FYNNEI. The CDR3 region has the DNA TGTGCCAGCAGGGGCACCAGCGGTGTTTGGGAGCTGTTTTTT. Its protein is CASRGTSGVWELFF.

The chain joins TRBV12-3 or TRBV12-4 to TRBJ2-2; 11 bases agree with TRBD1. The J segment lost 7 bases and the V segment lost 5 bases, leaving 3 bases of the junction unmatched. This CDR3 has 14 amino acids. The CDR3 spells CASSGQGAIGELFF. The DNA for the CDR3 is TGTGCCAGCAGTGGACAGGGGGCGATCGGGGAGCTGTTTTTT.

On this clonotype itself: Its ends do not fully match the called genes, so a read error is possible. The V and J genes are TRBV3-1 and TRBJ2-1; TRBD1 matches at 7 bases. This CDR3 has 18 residues. CDR1 is LGHDT and CDR2 is YNNKEL in the germline V gene (reference sequence). In DNA form, the CDR3 reads TGTGCCTGCAGCCAAGATCTCACGGGAAAGGGGGCCTTCAATGAGCAGTTCTTC. This codes for CACSQDLTGKGAFNEQFF.